This T cell receptor beta chain was captured by sequencing in a study of Graves' ophthalmopathy and Graves' hyperthyroidism (dated by TCRdb to between 2017 and 2018). In the study overall: Peripheral blood samples were taken at the time of initial diagnosis, before any treatment was given. The study used signatures of the TCR beta repertoire to tell Graves' ophthalmopathy apart from Graves' hyperthyroidism and to predict which patients would progress to ophthalmopathy. In total, 120 to 150 blood samples were TCR-sequenced: fewer than 50 ophthalmopathy, some 80 hyperthyroidism and some 17 hyperthyroidism-to-ophthalmopathy patients. To explore V-J signatures distinguishing ophthalmopathy from hyperthyroidism, a discovery set of roughly 98 patients (fewer than 45 ophthalmopathy, 57 stable hyperthyroidism) was enrolled. For independent validation, a separate cohort was made up of 18 hyperthyroidism patients plus 17 patients who later progressed from hyperthyroidism to ophthalmopathy. T-cell repertoires of thyroid tissue and blood were compared in six hyperthyroidism patients. After sampling, hyperthyroidism patients received methimazole starting at 30 mg daily, and ophthalmopathy patients received high-dose intravenous methylprednisolone. The 100 or so discovery patients were randomly divided into training and test sets at a 7:3 ratio. Study-wide conclusions, independent of this receptor: Ophthalmopathy was separated from stable hyperthyroidism by the 13-signature model with just under 90% sensitivity and approximately 84% specificity in cross-validation and with 80%/75% in the test set. No statistical method was used to predetermine the sample size, and group allocation was not hidden from the investigators. Among expanded thyroid clonotypes with frequency above 0.001, most also showed up in blood, which suggests that blood repertoires may reflect the thyroid immune response. In validation, the model predicted ophthalmopathy progression with about 71% sensitivity and roughly 72% specificity; fewer than 15 predicted patients were CT-confirmed with GO in a median of about 6.1 months.

Reading the germline V gene gives CDR1 MNHEY and CDR2 SVGEGT. V ends up 2 bases short and J 4 bases short, with an unmatched junction base count of 9. CDR3 length: 16 amino acids, cysteine to phenylalanine. The retained sequence is limited to the CDR3, 48 bases, with the frame set at the first base. Ophthalmopathy patients had moderately to severely active disease, Clinical Activity Score of at least 3, NOSPECS grade of at least 4, and disease duration under 3 months. Patients with other autoimmune diseases, uncontrolled infections, pregnancy or lactation were excluded from the study. Clinical symptoms, serum thyroxine, TRAb, thyroid ultrasound and orbital computed tomography were used for diagnosis. PBMCs were isolated from 10 ml of fresh peripheral blood by Ficoll-Paque density gradient centrifugation. Total RNA was extracted using Trizol reagent, and RNA quality was checked on an Agilent 2100 Bioanalyzer.

TCR beta CDR3 regions were amplified from RNA transcripts for repertoire sequencing. HTBI primers and the Qiagen OneStep RT-PCR kit were used in a first-round RT-PCR, which was followed by a second-round multiplex PCR, size selection and purification. Libraries were sequenced on an Illumina HiSeq2000 using paired-end 100 bp reads. For the original study's pipeline: SOAPnuke was used for read processing, and reads with adapters, uncalled bases, a mean Phred below 15, or no exact constant-primer or identifier match were discarded. High-quality paired reads were merged with COPE v1.2.5. Each unique nucleotide sequence was treated as a clonotype, and MiTCR v1.1 was used to align the clonotypes to the IMGT TRB V, D and J references. Analysis was restricted to V-J combinations with a frequency above 0.0001, which covered over 98% of repertoires. For each V-J combination, a TCR clonal expansion and chaos score was defined as the ratio of F50 clonal expansion to chaos observed in the TCRdist matrix. Welch's t-statistics and random forest were used to reduce the features to 10 to 15 V-J combinations, which were then used as input to a naive Bayes classifier. The similarity between thyroid and blood repertoires was quantified using the Morisita-Horn index. TCRdb took the public reads, trimmed them with fastp at Q25, ran MiXCR for clone calling and kept in-frame beta chains. Each entry merges the rows of one CDR3 protein and shows their most common DNA and genes. What appears here as the V and J calls and clone size reflects TCRdb's work, not the paper's. Within this sample are fewer than 400,000 distinct CDR3 sequences, with about a sixth of them counted one time only. The ten largest account for roughly 1.4% of the sample.

This clonotype showed up many times. Its specific antigen is unknown. The sample holds no much larger clone one base away, and base qualities are not on file. The sequence came from a woman aged 18-35 years with Graves' ophthalmopathy. Donor details come from another sample of the same person, matched by shared clones. The receptor chain draws on TRBV6-2 or TRBV6-3 and TRBJ1-2, and 8 bases in between align with TRBD1. Sequenced material: peripheral blood. The nucleotide sequence reads as follows: TGTGCCAGCAGTTACCCTTCTCCTGACAGGGGCTATGGCTACACCTTC. Its protein product is CASSYPSPDRGYGYTF.